A selection of T cell receptor beta chains follows, all from one sample in a study of cytomegalovirus exposure and HLA in healthy donors. This table comes from immunoSEQ multiplex PCR, and its TCRdb copy is limited to in-frame clones, with some not included. Here the sample spans about 78,000 clones, approximately 70% being singletons. The source material was PBMCs. Receptors originate from a woman aged 40 to 50 in good health and CMV-seropositive. Each CDR3 is given with its conserved first and last residue. Each record gives: D gene, V gene, clone size, J gene, CDR3 DNA, CDR3 protein. A D gene is named only where the DNA matches it firmly. The size of a clone is reported for some rows only, either as once, few or many, or as a class for expanded clones.

D gene: -; V gene: TRBV5-1; clone size: -; J gene: TRBJ2-7; CDR3 DNA: TGCGCCAGCAGCTTAAGTCAGGGGACCTACGAGCAGTACTTC; CDR3 protein: CASSLSQGTYEQYF
D gene: TRBD1; V gene: TRBV2; clone size: -; J gene: TRBJ1-2; CDR3 DNA: TGTGCCAGCAGTGAATGGACAGGGGCGTCGAATGGCTACACCTTC; CDR3 protein: CASSEWTGASNGYTF
D gene: -; V gene: TRBV30; clone size: once; J gene: TRBJ2-7; CDR3 DNA: TGTGCCTGGAGGGTTGGGCTGCCAGACTACGAGCAGTACTTC; CDR3 protein: CAWRVGLPDYEQYF
D gene: -; V gene: TRBV2; clone size: -; J gene: TRBJ2-2; CDR3 DNA: TGTGCCAGCAGTGATGGCTTGTACGGGGAGCTGTTTTTT; CDR3 protein: CASSDGLYGELFF
D gene: -; V gene: TRBV19; clone size: -; J gene: TRBJ1-1; CDR3 DNA: TGTGCCAGTAGTATTAGGGGGGGGATTGCTGAAGCTTTCTTT; CDR3 protein: CASSIRGGIAEAFF
D gene: -; V gene: TRBV27; clone size: -; J gene: TRBJ1-6; CDR3 DNA: TGTGCCAGCAGTTTAGGGGGGACTCCACCCCTCCACTTT; CDR3 protein: CASSLGGTPPLHF
D gene: -; V gene: TRBV15; clone size: -; J gene: TRBJ2-7; CDR3 DNA: TGTGCCACCACCTCTAGCTCCGGTCGCTACGAGCAGTACTTC; CDR3 protein: CATTSSSGRYEQYF
D gene: -; V gene: TRBV6-5; clone size: few; J gene: TRBJ1-1; CDR3 DNA: TGTGCCAGCAGTTACAGCAGGGTGAACACTGAAGCTTTCTTT; CDR3 protein: CASSYSRVNTEAFF
D gene: -; V gene: TRBV28; clone size: -; J gene: TRBJ1-2; CDR3 DNA: TGTGCCAGCAGTTTCCTCGACAGAAACTATGGCTACACCTTC; CDR3 protein: CASSFLDRNYGYTF
D gene: -; V gene: TRBV15; clone size: -; J gene: TRBJ2-5; CDR3 DNA: TGTGCCACCAGCCCCGGTGGGGGGAAAGAGACCCAGTACTTC; CDR3 protein: CATSPGGGKETQYF
D gene: TRBD2; V gene: TRBV7-6; clone size: -; J gene: TRBJ2-1; CDR3 DNA: TGTGCCAGCAGCTTAGTGGCGGGAGGATTGAGTGAGCAGTTCTTC; CDR3 protein: CASSLVAGGLSEQFF
D gene: TRBD1; V gene: TRBV5-4; clone size: -; J gene: TRBJ2-7; CDR3 DNA: TGTGCCAGCAGCTTGCAGGGGGCGTACGAGCAGTACTTC; CDR3 protein: CASSLQGAYEQYF
D gene: -; V gene: TRBV6-5; clone size: -; J gene: TRBJ2-1; CDR3 DNA: TGTGCCAGCAGTCTATCCGGGACATACAATGAGCAGTTCTTC; CDR3 protein: CASSLSGTYNEQFF
D gene: TRBD2; V gene: TRBV9; clone size: -; J gene: TRBJ2-2; CDR3 DNA: TGTGCCAGCAGCGTCCTAGCGGGGACCGGGGAGCTGTTTTTT; CDR3 protein: CASSVLAGTGELFF
D gene: TRBD2; V gene: TRBV7-2; clone size: -; J gene: TRBJ2-5; CDR3 DNA: TGTGCCAGCAGCTTATCCGGCAGCGGGGGGGCGGAGACCCAGTACTTC; CDR3 protein: CASSLSGSGGAETQYF
D gene: -; V gene: TRBV28; clone size: -; J gene: TRBJ1-4; CDR3 DNA: TGTGCCAGCAACCCTGGCGGGGCAACTAATGAAAAACTGTTTTTT; CDR3 protein: CASNPGGATNEKLFF
D gene: -; V gene: TRBV5-1; clone size: once; J gene: TRBJ2-3; CDR3 DNA: TGCGCCAGCAGCTTGGGAGGACAGAGCACAGATACGCAGTATTTT; CDR3 protein: CASSLGGQSTDTQYF
D gene: TRBD1; V gene: TRBV6-6; clone size: few; J gene: TRBJ2-7; CDR3 DNA: TGTGCCAGCAGTCGGGACAGGCCCAAACTCTACGAGCAGTACTTC; CDR3 protein: CASSRDRPKLYEQYF
D gene: -; V gene: TRBV6-5; clone size: once; J gene: TRBJ1-5; CDR3 DNA: TGTGCCAGCAGCGACAGTTTTAGCAATCAGCCCCAGCATTTT; CDR3 protein: CASSDSFSNQPQHF
D gene: TRBD2; V gene: TRBV5-6; clone size: once; J gene: TRBJ2-1; CDR3 DNA: TGTGCCAGCAGCTTGGTTTCTAGCGGGAGTTTGATCTTC; CDR3 protein: CASSLVSSGSLIF
D gene: -; V gene: TRBV28; clone size: -; J gene: TRBJ1-2; CDR3 DNA: TGTGCCAGCAGCTCACCTTTGAGAGGTGGCTACACCTTC; CDR3 protein: CASSSPLRGGYTF
D gene: TRBD2; V gene: TRBV14; clone size: -; J gene: TRBJ2-7; CDR3 DNA: TGTGCCAGCAGCCAAGATAGGCCTAGCGGGAGAGGGGAGCAGTACTTC; CDR3 protein: CASSQDRPSGRGEQYF
D gene: TRBD1; V gene: TRBV7-8; clone size: -; J gene: TRBJ1-1; CDR3 DNA: TGTGCCAGCAGCCCCGGGACAGCGAACACTGAAGCTTTCTTT; CDR3 protein: CASSPGTANTEAFF
D gene: -; V gene: TRBV5-1; clone size: -; J gene: TRBJ2-6; CDR3 DNA: TGCGCCAGCAGCTTGGAAAAAGGGGCATCTGGGGCCAACGTCCTGACTTTC; CDR3 protein: CASSLEKGASGANVLTF
D gene: TRBD2; V gene: TRBV11-3; clone size: -; J gene: TRBJ2-5; CDR3 DNA: TGTGCCAGCAGCCGAGAGCGGGGGGAGACCCAGTACTTC; CDR3 protein: CASSRERGETQYF
D gene: TRBD2; V gene: TRBV7-8; clone size: -; J gene: TRBJ2-2; CDR3 DNA: TGTGCCAGCAGCTTTCAGGGAGGGAGGGAGCTGTTTTTT; CDR3 protein: CASSFQGGRELFF
D gene: TRBD1; V gene: TRBV6-5; clone size: -; J gene: TRBJ2-7; CDR3 DNA: TGTGCCAGCAGTAGACAGGGGGCAGCCTACGAGCAGTACTTC; CDR3 protein: CASSRQGAAYEQYF
D gene: -; V gene: TRBV7-9; clone size: -; J gene: TRBJ1-2; CDR3 DNA: TGTGCCAGCAGCCAGGGGAGTTTGAGCGGCTACACCTTC; CDR3 protein: CASSQGSLSGYTF
D gene: -; V gene: TRBV14; clone size: -; J gene: TRBJ2-7; CDR3 DNA: TGTGCCAGCAGCCAAATGTCGGGGTCCGAGCAGTACTTC; CDR3 protein: CASSQMSGSEQYF
D gene: -; V gene: TRBV4-3; clone size: -; J gene: TRBJ1-3; CDR3 DNA: TGCGCCAGCAGGGAAACACAGAGCTCTGGAAACACCATATATTTT; CDR3 protein: CASRETQSSGNTIYF
D gene: TRBD1; V gene: TRBV7-2; clone size: -; J gene: TRBJ2-5; CDR3 DNA: TGTGCCAGCAGCCCTCGGGCAGGGGGCACCGAGACCCAGTACTTC; CDR3 protein: CASSPRAGGTETQYF
D gene: TRBD1; V gene: TRBV18; clone size: -; J gene: TRBJ2-2; CDR3 DNA: TGTGCCAGCTTTAAAGGGGACAGGAGAGACACCGGGGAGCTGTTTTTT; CDR3 protein: CASFKGDRRDTGELFF
D gene: TRBD2; V gene: TRBV11-2; clone size: -; J gene: TRBJ2-1; CDR3 DNA: TGTGCCAGCAGCTTAGAGGCTCTGCTAGCGGGAGGTTTCGATGAGCAGTTCTTC; CDR3 protein: CASSLEALLAGGFDEQFF
D gene: TRBD1; V gene: TRBV27; clone size: -; J gene: TRBJ1-6; CDR3 DNA: TGTGCCAGCAGAAGGGGGCAGGGGACCTATAATTCACCCCTCCACTTT; CDR3 protein: CASRRGQGTYNSPLHF
D gene: TRBD1; V gene: TRBV30; clone size: -; J gene: TRBJ1-2; CDR3 DNA: TGTGCCTGGAGTTCCTTCGGGACAAGGACAGGGGGCTTTCGTAATGGCTACACCTTC; CDR3 protein: CAWSSFGTRTGGFRNGYTF
D gene: TRBD2; V gene: TRBV5-4; clone size: -; J gene: TRBJ2-1; CDR3 DNA: TGTGCCAGCAGCTTAGGGACTAGCGGGAGTAACAATGAGCAGTTCTTC; CDR3 protein: CASSLGTSGSNNEQFF
D gene: TRBD1; V gene: TRBV29-1; clone size: -; J gene: TRBJ2-7; CDR3 DNA: TGCAGCGTCCTCGAACAGGGGGTCTACGAGCAGTACTTC; CDR3 protein: CSVLEQGVYEQYF
D gene: TRBD1; V gene: TRBV6-1; clone size: -; J gene: TRBJ2-5; CDR3 DNA: TGTGCCAGCAGTGCGGATACAGGGGTTCGCGAGACCCAGTACTTC; CDR3 protein: CASSADTGVRETQYF
D gene: TRBD1; V gene: TRBV27; clone size: -; J gene: TRBJ2-7; CDR3 DNA: TGTGCCAGCAGACCCGTCGGACAGGGAAAGTTCTACGAGCAGTACTTC; CDR3 protein: CASRPVGQGKFYEQYF
D gene: TRBD1; V gene: TRBV9; clone size: -; J gene: TRBJ2-2; CDR3 DNA: TGTGCCAGCAGACCGGGACAGGGGGCATCCGGGGAGCTGTTTTTT; CDR3 protein: CASRPGQGASGELFF
D gene: -; V gene: TRBV7-2; clone size: -; J gene: TRBJ2-1; CDR3 DNA: TGTGCCAGCAGCTTAGGCGTCTCATCTCGAAATGAGCAGTTCTTC; CDR3 protein: CASSLGVSSRNEQFF
D gene: -; V gene: TRBV19; clone size: few; J gene: TRBJ2-6; CDR3 DNA: TGTGCCAGTAGTACGAGACAGGGGAGGGTCTCTGGGGCCAACGTCCTGACTTTC; CDR3 protein: CASSTRQGRVSGANVLTF
D gene: TRBD1; V gene: TRBV7-9; clone size: -; J gene: TRBJ1-2; CDR3 DNA: TGTGCCAGCAGCTATACAGGGGCCAACTATGGCTACACCTTC; CDR3 protein: CASSYTGANYGYTF
D gene: -; V gene: TRBV7-9; clone size: -; J gene: TRBJ2-7; CDR3 DNA: TGTGCCAGCAGCCCTCTTACCTACGAGCAGTACTTC; CDR3 protein: CASSPLTYEQYF
D gene: TRBD2; V gene: TRBV27; clone size: once; J gene: TRBJ2-5; CDR3 DNA: TGTGCCAGGGGCCCAGGACTAGCAAATCTGGAGACCCAGTACTTC; CDR3 protein: CARGPGLANLETQYF
D gene: -; V gene: TRBV5-4; clone size: once; J gene: TRBJ1-4; CDR3 DNA: TGTGCCAGCAGCTACGGAGACGGCAAAAATGAAAAACTGTTTTTT; CDR3 protein: CASSYGDGKNEKLFF
D gene: -; V gene: TRBV30; clone size: -; J gene: TRBJ1-5; CDR3 DNA: TGTGCCTGGAGTACCGGGAGCAATCAGCCCCAGCATTTT; CDR3 protein: CAWSTGSNQPQHF
D gene: -; V gene: TRBV19; clone size: -; J gene: TRBJ1-3; CDR3 DNA: TGTGCCAGTACCCTACAGGGCGCAGGAAACACCATATATTTT; CDR3 protein: CASTLQGAGNTIYF
D gene: TRBD1; V gene: TRBV6-1; clone size: -; J gene: TRBJ1-3; CDR3 DNA: TGTGCCAGCAGTGCCTTGGCGACAGGGGAGAGGAACACCATATATTTT; CDR3 protein: CASSALATGERNTIYF
D gene: -; V gene: TRBV27; clone size: few; J gene: TRBJ2-1; CDR3 DNA: TGTGCCAGCAGTTTGCGGGACTACAATGAGCAGTTCTTC; CDR3 protein: CASSLRDYNEQFF
D gene: -; V gene: TRBV5-5; clone size: medium-sized; J gene: TRBJ1-2; CDR3 DNA: TGTGCCAGCAGCTTGGGCACTGACTATGGCTACACCTTC; CDR3 protein: CASSLGTDYGYTF
D gene: TRBD2; V gene: TRBV29-1; clone size: few; J gene: TRBJ2-3; CDR3 DNA: TGCAGCGCCGCCCTAGCGGCTCTCACAGATACGCAGTATTTT; CDR3 protein: CSAALAALTDTQYF
D gene: TRBD1; V gene: TRBV5-8; clone size: -; J gene: TRBJ1-1; CDR3 DNA: TGTGCCAGCAGCCAAGGGACAGCCTCCGGGTCTGAAGCTTTCTTT; CDR3 protein: CASSQGTASGSEAFF
D gene: TRBD2; V gene: TRBV28; clone size: many; J gene: TRBJ2-1; CDR3 DNA: TGTGCCAGCAGTACCAGAGTAGCGGGGACTAACAATGAGCAGTTCTTC; CDR3 protein: CASSTRVAGTNNEQFF
D gene: -; V gene: TRBV4-1; clone size: once; J gene: TRBJ2-1; CDR3 DNA: TGCGCCAGCAGCGGGTACGGGACTTCGTACAATGAGCAGTTCTTC; CDR3 protein: CASSGYGTSYNEQFF
D gene: TRBD2; V gene: TRBV19; clone size: -; J gene: TRBJ2-7; CDR3 DNA: TGTGCCAGTAGTAGCGGGGGGGGAGCCTACGAGCAGTACTTC; CDR3 protein: CASSSGGGAYEQYF
D gene: -; V gene: TRBV7-2; clone size: -; J gene: TRBJ1-2; CDR3 DNA: TGTGCCAGCAGCTTAGGTGTCGGGGGTAACTATGGCTACACCTTC; CDR3 protein: CASSLGVGGNYGYTF
D gene: -; V gene: TRBV7-2; clone size: -; J gene: TRBJ2-7; CDR3 DNA: TGTGCCAGCAGCTGGACGGGGTCCCACGAGCAGTACTTC; CDR3 protein: CASSWTGSHEQYF